These T cell receptor beta chains were read from a single sample in a study of T cell changes during pregnancy in multiple sclerosis. Data came from immunoSEQ multiplex PCR; TCRdb stores just in-frame clones and leaves some out. The repertoire holds about 46,000 clones, with almost 95% as singletons. The sequencing here drew on peripheral blood, taken in the third trimester of pregnancy. These receptors were obtained from a female donor with multiple sclerosis, enrolled in a pregnancy study. The CDR3 runs from the conserved cysteine through the conserved F or W. The order of the fields is J gene, D gene, clone size, V gene, CDR3 protein, CDR3 DNA. A D gene is named only where the DNA matches it firmly. Clone size is not always given. Where it is, it says once, few, many or a class for expanded clones.

J gene: TRBJ2-7; D gene: .; clone size: once; V gene: TRBV15; CDR3 protein: CATSRDRGPAYEQYF; CDR3 DNA: TGTGCCACCAGCAGAGATCGCGGGCCGGCCTACGAGCAGTACTTC
J gene: TRBJ2-3; D gene: TRBD2; clone size: .; V gene: TRBV5-4; CDR3 protein: CASSLGLAVTDTQYF; CDR3 DNA: TGTGCCAGCAGCTTGGGACTAGCGGTGACAGATACGCAGTATTTT
J gene: TRBJ2-7; D gene: .; clone size: once; V gene: TRBV4-3; CDR3 protein: CASSQDPRGLNEQYF; CDR3 DNA: TGCGCCAGCAGCCAAGATCCTAGGGGTCTCAACGAGCAGTACTTC
J gene: TRBJ2-7; D gene: TRBD2; clone size: .; V gene: TRBV29-1; CDR3 protein: CSVETSGTTYEQYF; CDR3 DNA: TGCAGCGTGGAGACTAGCGGGACAACCTACGAGCAGTACTTC
J gene: TRBJ1-2; D gene: .; clone size: .; V gene: TRBV4-3; CDR3 protein: CASRRNPGVASGYTF; CDR3 DNA: TGCGCCAGCAGACGAAACCCAGGGGTGGCGAGTGGCTACACCTTC
J gene: TRBJ2-1; D gene: TRBD2; clone size: .; V gene: TRBV5-1; CDR3 protein: CASSFTSGGNEQFF; CDR3 DNA: TGCGCCAGCAGCTTCACTAGCGGAGGCAATGAGCAGTTCTTC
J gene: TRBJ2-1; D gene: .; clone size: .; V gene: TRBV7-2; CDR3 protein: CASSLPTLMDSGGRNEQFF; CDR3 DNA: TGTGCCAGCAGCTTACCAACGTTAATGGACAGTGGGGGTCGTAATGAGCAGTTCTTC
J gene: TRBJ2-5; D gene: TRBD2; clone size: .; V gene: TRBV6-5; CDR3 protein: CASSSVLAQETQYF; CDR3 DNA: TGTGCCAGCAGTAGCGTACTAGCGCAAGAGACCCAGTACTTC
J gene: TRBJ2-7; D gene: TRBD2; clone size: .; V gene: TRBV4-3; CDR3 protein: CASSQDETSERRQQYF; CDR3 DNA: TGCGCCAGCAGCCAAGATGAGACTAGCGAGCGGCGGCAGCAGTACTTC
J gene: TRBJ1-2; D gene: TRBD1; clone size: .; V gene: TRBV4-3; CDR3 protein: CASSQGELGTGFYGYTF; CDR3 DNA: TGCGCCAGCAGCCAAGGGGAGCTTGGGACAGGGTTCTATGGCTACACCTTC
J gene: TRBJ1-2; D gene: TRBD1; clone size: .; V gene: TRBV5-1; CDR3 protein: CASSPRDSPLGYTF; CDR3 DNA: TGCGCCAGCAGCCCGAGGGACAGTCCACTTGGCTACACCTTC
J gene: TRBJ2-1; D gene: TRBD2; clone size: .; V gene: TRBV4-2; CDR3 protein: CASSHGPVRLAGDNEQFF; CDR3 DNA: TGTGCCAGCAGCCATGGTCCGGTAAGACTAGCGGGAGACAATGAGCAGTTCTTC
J gene: TRBJ1-1; D gene: TRBD1; clone size: .; V gene: TRBV28; CDR3 protein: CASSSIRDSPLGAFF; CDR3 DNA: TGTGCCAGCAGTTCGATAAGGGACAGCCCGTTGGGAGCTTTCTTT
J gene: TRBJ2-1; D gene: TRBD2; clone size: once; V gene: TRBV7-9; CDR3 protein: CASSSGLAGSSYNEQFF; CDR3 DNA: TGTGCCAGCAGCTCGGGACTAGCGGGCAGCTCCTACAATGAGCAGTTCTTC
J gene: TRBJ1-3; D gene: .; clone size: .; V gene: TRBV5-1; CDR3 protein: CASSPVVAGEVSGNTIYF; CDR3 DNA: TGCGCCAGCAGCCCTGTGGTGGCAGGTGAAGTCTCTGGAAACACCATATATTTT
J gene: TRBJ2-1; D gene: .; clone size: .; V gene: TRBV6-4; CDR3 protein: CASSDEGLGSYNEQFF; CDR3 DNA: TGTGCCAGCAGTGACGAGGGTTTGGGCTCCTACAATGAGCAGTTCTTC
J gene: TRBJ2-7; D gene: TRBD1; clone size: .; V gene: TRBV29-1; CDR3 protein: CSVEERDRAYEQYF; CDR3 DNA: TGCAGCGTTGAAGAACGGGACAGGGCGTACGAGCAGTACTTC
J gene: TRBJ2-3; D gene: TRBD1; clone size: .; V gene: TRBV4-3; CDR3 protein: CASSQDQGVRVKDTQYF; CDR3 DNA: TGCGCCAGCAGCCAAGATCAGGGGGTTAGGGTTAAGGATACGCAGTATTTT
J gene: TRBJ1-3; D gene: .; clone size: .; V gene: TRBV9; CDR3 protein: CASSEAGVLSGNTIYF; CDR3 DNA: TGTGCCAGCAGCGAGGCGGGAGTTCTCTCTGGAAACACCATATATTTT
J gene: TRBJ1-2; D gene: .; clone size: once; V gene: TRBV7-9; CDR3 protein: CASSPTTDNYGYTF; CDR3 DNA: TGTGCCAGCAGTCCGACTACCGATAACTATGGCTACACCTTC
J gene: TRBJ1-1; D gene: .; clone size: .; V gene: TRBV10-3; CDR3 protein: CAINEGQNTEAFF; CDR3 DNA: TGTGCCATCAATGAGGGCCAGAACACTGAAGCTTTCTTT
J gene: TRBJ2-3; D gene: .; clone size: .; V gene: TRBV7-8; CDR3 protein: CASSMSSDTQYF; CDR3 DNA: TGTGCCAGCAGCATGAGCTCAGATACGCAGTATTTT
J gene: TRBJ2-1; D gene: .; clone size: .; V gene: TRBV9; CDR3 protein: CASSVGGVYYNEQFF; CDR3 DNA: TGTGCCAGCAGCGTAGGGGGGGTGTACTACAATGAGCAGTTCTTC
J gene: TRBJ2-1; D gene: TRBD2; clone size: .; V gene: TRBV14; CDR3 protein: CASSKKGTSSIQFF; CDR3 DNA: TGTGCCAGCAGTAAAAAAGGGACTAGCAGTATCCAGTTCTTC
J gene: TRBJ2-2; D gene: TRBD2; clone size: .; V gene: TRBV9; CDR3 protein: CASSVDFSWEGNTGELFF; CDR3 DNA: TGTGCCAGCAGCGTAGATTTTTCGTGGGAGGGGAACACCGGGGAGCTGTTTTTT
J gene: TRBJ1-2; D gene: TRBD1; clone size: .; V gene: TRBV18; CDR3 protein: CASSPYPRDRDGYTF; CDR3 DNA: TGTGCCAGCTCACCGTACCCACGGGACAGGGATGGCTACACCTTC
J gene: TRBJ1-5; D gene: TRBD1; clone size: once; V gene: TRBV29-1; CDR3 protein: CSVRQGSGQPQHF; CDR3 DNA: TGCAGCGTAAGACAGGGCAGCGGACAGCCCCAGCATTTT
J gene: TRBJ1-1; D gene: .; clone size: once; V gene: TRBV28; CDR3 protein: CASSFRSTEAFF; CDR3 DNA: TGTGCCAGCAGTTTTCGGAGTACTGAAGCTTTCTTT
J gene: TRBJ2-3; D gene: TRBD1; clone size: many; V gene: TRBV6-4; CDR3 protein: CASSGTGGADTQYF; CDR3 DNA: TGTGCCAGCAGTGGGACAGGGGGCGCAGATACGCAGTATTTT
J gene: TRBJ1-1; D gene: .; clone size: .; V gene: TRBV18; CDR3 protein: CASSPWGGVNTEAFF; CDR3 DNA: TGTGCCAGCTCACCATGGGGGGGGGTGAACACTGAAGCTTTCTTT
J gene: TRBJ1-1; D gene: .; clone size: few; V gene: TRBV19; CDR3 protein: CASGAYTEAFF; CDR3 DNA: TGTGCCAGTGGGGCTTACACTGAAGCTTTCTTT
J gene: TRBJ1-5; D gene: .; clone size: .; V gene: TRBV19; CDR3 protein: CATQTVIHSNQPQHF; CDR3 DNA: TGTGCCACACAGACAGTGATCCATAGCAATCAGCCCCAGCATTTT
J gene: TRBJ2-3; D gene: .; clone size: .; V gene: TRBV29-1; CDR3 protein: CSVGKGSLSTDTQYF; CDR3 DNA: TGCAGCGTCGGTAAGGGGTCCTTGAGCACAGATACGCAGTATTTT
J gene: TRBJ2-1; D gene: TRBD2; clone size: .; V gene: TRBV14; CDR3 protein: CASSQPLLAGPNEQFF; CDR3 DNA: TGTGCCAGCAGCCAACCCCTACTAGCGGGTCCAAATGAGCAGTTCTTC
J gene: TRBJ2-3; D gene: .; clone size: .; V gene: TRBV6-1; CDR3 protein: CASGGRKAVVGTDTQYF; CDR3 DNA: TGTGCCAGCGGTGGGAGAAAAGCGGTTGTCGGCACAGATACGCAGTATTTT
J gene: TRBJ1-3; D gene: .; clone size: .; V gene: TRBV28; CDR3 protein: CASSFEGGTGNTIYF; CDR3 DNA: TGTGCCAGCAGTTTTGAAGGGGGTACAGGAAACACCATATATTTT
J gene: TRBJ2-7; D gene: TRBD2; clone size: .; V gene: TRBV4-3; CDR3 protein: CASSQDGPPSGSFYEQYF; CDR3 DNA: TGCGCCAGCAGCCAAGATGGGCCACCTAGCGGGAGTTTCTACGAGCAGTACTTC
J gene: TRBJ2-3; D gene: TRBD2; clone size: .; V gene: TRBV12-5; CDR3 protein: CASGSGTSADTQYF; CDR3 DNA: TGTGCTAGTGGTTCCGGGACTAGCGCCGATACGCAGTATTTT
J gene: TRBJ2-1; D gene: TRBD2; clone size: .; V gene: TRBV12-5; CDR3 protein: CASGKLLAGGYNEQFF; CDR3 DNA: TGTGCTAGTGGTAAGCTGCTAGCGGGAGGTTACAATGAGCAGTTCTTC
J gene: TRBJ2-7; D gene: TRBD2; clone size: once; V gene: TRBV5-4; CDR3 protein: CASSLEGGRSYEQYF; CDR3 DNA: TGTGCCAGCAGCTTGGAGGGCGGGAGGTCCTACGAGCAGTACTTC
J gene: TRBJ2-7; D gene: TRBD2; clone size: once; V gene: TRBV19; CDR3 protein: CASSIYSGRSYEQYF; CDR3 DNA: TGTGCCAGTAGTATATATAGCGGGAGGTCCTACGAGCAGTACTTC
J gene: TRBJ2-7; D gene: .; clone size: .; V gene: TRBV15; CDR3 protein: CATSRAKTYEQYF; CDR3 DNA: TGTGCCACCAGCAGAGCTAAAACCTACGAGCAGTACTTC
J gene: TRBJ1-1; D gene: .; clone size: .; V gene: TRBV25-1; CDR3 protein: CASSEYGGQTMNTEAFF; CDR3 DNA: TGTGCCAGCAGTGAATATGGAGGACAGACGATGAACACTGAAGCTTTCTTT
J gene: TRBJ2-6; D gene: .; clone size: .; V gene: TRBV5-1; CDR3 protein: CASSLRPTGLTISGANVLTF; CDR3 DNA: TGCGCCAGCAGCTTGAGACCCACAGGACTAACGATCTCTGGGGCCAACGTCCTGACTTTC
J gene: TRBJ2-4; D gene: .; clone size: .; V gene: TRBV5-1; CDR3 protein: CASSFGGTRYIQYF; CDR3 DNA: TGCGCCAGCAGCTTTGGAGGGACTCGGTACATTCAGTACTTC
J gene: TRBJ1-2; D gene: .; clone size: .; V gene: TRBV4-3; CDR3 protein: CASSQDFGIQPQGYTF; CDR3 DNA: TGCGCCAGCAGCCAAGATTTCGGGATTCAACCTCAGGGCTACACCTTC
J gene: TRBJ1-5; D gene: .; clone size: .; V gene: TRBV10-3; CDR3 protein: CAISLASNQPQHF; CDR3 DNA: TGTGCCATCAGCCTGGCTAGCAATCAGCCCCAGCATTTT
J gene: TRBJ2-1; D gene: .; clone size: .; V gene: TRBV7-9; CDR3 protein: CASSLRDHGYNEQFF; CDR3 DNA: TGTGCCAGCAGCTTGCGCGATCACGGGTACAATGAGCAGTTCTTC
J gene: TRBJ2-2; D gene: TRBD2; clone size: .; V gene: TRBV27; CDR3 protein: CAGGLVSGGELFF; CDR3 DNA: TGTGCCGGGGGACTAGTGAGCGGCGGGGAGCTGTTTTTT
J gene: TRBJ2-7; D gene: .; clone size: .; V gene: TRBV9; CDR3 protein: CASSEGGSYSYEQYF; CDR3 DNA: TGTGCCAGCAGTGAGGGGGGGTCCTACTCCTACGAGCAGTACTTC
J gene: TRBJ2-1; D gene: .; clone size: .; V gene: TRBV6-4; CDR3 protein: CASSDNLVGKQFF; CDR3 DNA: TGTGCCAGCAGTGATAACCTAGTAGGCAAGCAGTTCTTC
J gene: TRBJ2-7; D gene: .; clone size: .; V gene: TRBV27; CDR3 protein: CASSLYGSYEQYF; CDR3 DNA: TGTGCCAGCAGTTTATACGGCTCCTACGAGCAGTACTTC
J gene: TRBJ2-7; D gene: TRBD2; clone size: few; V gene: TRBV28; CDR3 protein: CASSSGGSGRANEQYF; CDR3 DNA: TGTGCCAGCAGTTCCGGAGGAAGCGGGAGGGCCAACGAGCAGTACTTC
J gene: TRBJ2-7; D gene: TRBD2; clone size: .; V gene: TRBV28; CDR3 protein: CASLGLADTYEQYF; CDR3 DNA: TGTGCCAGCTTGGGACTAGCGGATACCTACGAGCAGTACTTC
J gene: TRBJ2-3; D gene: TRBD2; clone size: .; V gene: TRBV7-2; CDR3 protein: CASREPSGNRHTQYF; CDR3 DNA: TGTGCCAGCAGGGAACCTAGCGGGAACCGACATACGCAGTATTTT
J gene: TRBJ2-3; D gene: .; clone size: .; V gene: TRBV21-1; CDR3 protein: CASSKAFTENTDTQYF; CDR3 DNA: TGTGCCAGCAGCAAAGCTTTCACAGAAAATACAGATACGCAGTATTTT
J gene: TRBJ1-1; D gene: TRBD1; clone size: .; V gene: TRBV30; CDR3 protein: CAWSAAGGLGTEAFF; CDR3 DNA: TGTGCCTGGAGTGCCGCAGGGGGTTTGGGCACTGAAGCTTTCTTT
J gene: TRBJ2-3; D gene: TRBD2; clone size: .; V gene: TRBV4-3; CDR3 protein: CASSQNGAGGYTDTQYF; CDR3 DNA: TGCGCCAGCAGCCAAAACGGGGCGGGAGGCTACACAGATACGCAGTATTTT
J gene: TRBJ1-2; D gene: .; clone size: .; V gene: TRBV29-1; CDR3 protein: CSVEFPALTYTF; CDR3 DNA: TGCAGCGTTGAATTCCCTGCCCTAACCTACACCTTC